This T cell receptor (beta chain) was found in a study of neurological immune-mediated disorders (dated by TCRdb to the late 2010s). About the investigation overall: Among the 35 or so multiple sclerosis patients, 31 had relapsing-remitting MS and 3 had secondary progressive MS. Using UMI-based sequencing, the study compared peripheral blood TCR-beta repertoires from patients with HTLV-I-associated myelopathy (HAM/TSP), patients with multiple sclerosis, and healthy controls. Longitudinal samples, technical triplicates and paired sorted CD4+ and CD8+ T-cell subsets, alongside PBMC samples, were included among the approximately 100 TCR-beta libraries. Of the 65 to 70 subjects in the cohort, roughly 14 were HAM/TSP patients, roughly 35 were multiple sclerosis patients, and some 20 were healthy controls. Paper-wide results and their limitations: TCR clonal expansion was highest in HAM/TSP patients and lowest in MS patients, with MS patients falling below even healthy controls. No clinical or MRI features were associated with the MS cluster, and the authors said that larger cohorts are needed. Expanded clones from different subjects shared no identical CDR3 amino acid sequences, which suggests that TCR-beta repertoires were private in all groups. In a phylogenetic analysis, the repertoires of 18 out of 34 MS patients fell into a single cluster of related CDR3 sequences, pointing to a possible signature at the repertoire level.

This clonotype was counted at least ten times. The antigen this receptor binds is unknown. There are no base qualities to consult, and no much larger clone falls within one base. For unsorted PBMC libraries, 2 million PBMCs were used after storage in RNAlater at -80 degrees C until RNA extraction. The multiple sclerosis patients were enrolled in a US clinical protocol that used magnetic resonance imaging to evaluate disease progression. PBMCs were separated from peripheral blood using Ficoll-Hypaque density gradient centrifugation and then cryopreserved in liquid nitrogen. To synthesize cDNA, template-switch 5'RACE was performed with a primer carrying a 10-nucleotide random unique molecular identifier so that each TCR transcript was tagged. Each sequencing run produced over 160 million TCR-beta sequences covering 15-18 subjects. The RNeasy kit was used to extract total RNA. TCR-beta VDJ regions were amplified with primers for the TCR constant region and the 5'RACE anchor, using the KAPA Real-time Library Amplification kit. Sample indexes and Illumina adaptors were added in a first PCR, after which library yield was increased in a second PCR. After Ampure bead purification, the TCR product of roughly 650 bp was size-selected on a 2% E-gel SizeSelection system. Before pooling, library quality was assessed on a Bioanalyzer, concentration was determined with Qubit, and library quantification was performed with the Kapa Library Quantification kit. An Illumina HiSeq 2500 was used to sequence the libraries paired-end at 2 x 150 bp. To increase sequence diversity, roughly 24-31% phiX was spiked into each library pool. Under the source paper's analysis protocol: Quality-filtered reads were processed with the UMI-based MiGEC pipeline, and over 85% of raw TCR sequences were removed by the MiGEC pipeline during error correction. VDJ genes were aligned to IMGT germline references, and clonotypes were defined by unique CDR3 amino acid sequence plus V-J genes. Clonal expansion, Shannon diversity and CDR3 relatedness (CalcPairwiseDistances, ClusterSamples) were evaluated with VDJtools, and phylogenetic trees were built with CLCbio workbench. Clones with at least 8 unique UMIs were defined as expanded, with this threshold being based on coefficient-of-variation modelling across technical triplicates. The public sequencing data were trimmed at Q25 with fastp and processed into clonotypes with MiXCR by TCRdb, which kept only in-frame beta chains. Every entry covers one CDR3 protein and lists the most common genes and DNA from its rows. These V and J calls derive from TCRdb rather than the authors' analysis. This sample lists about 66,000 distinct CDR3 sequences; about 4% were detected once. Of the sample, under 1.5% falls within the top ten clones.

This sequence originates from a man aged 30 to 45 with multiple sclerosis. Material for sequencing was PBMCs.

Read as DNA, the sequence is TGCAGTGCTTTGGGCCAATTGAACACTGAAGCTTTCTTT. The translation is CSALGQLNTEAFF. The chain is encoded by TRBV20-1 joined to TRBJ1-1; the D segment cannot be called with confidence. The junction shows trimming of 5 bases on V and 0 bases on J, plus 10 bases between the germline ends. For CDR1 and CDR2, the germline V gene (reference sequence) lists DFQATT and SNEGSKA. Measured from the cysteine to the phenylalanine, the CDR3 is 13 residues long. Only the CDR3 part of the read is kept: 39 bases, read in frame from the first base.